This T cell receptor beta chain was sequenced during a study of blood T cell repertoires in COVID-19. Looked up from germline, CDR1 is MGHDK and CDR2 is SYGVNS. The V end was cut by 2 bases, the J end by 3 bases, with 18 bases between. The CDR3 has 17 residues. Per the study methods: How many nucleated cells were present was estimated from reference gene primer amplification. The data were produced by immunoSEQ multiplex PCR, yet TCRdb's version contains in-frame clones alone and is incomplete. That table gives V, J and clone size, and the DNA gave D and trimming. The sample holds over 25,000 clones, about 92% seen once.

The V call is TRBV25-1, the J call TRBJ2-3; D is perhaps TRBD2 (7 bases). The specimen was peripheral blood. The origin of this receptor is a man aged 45-65 years with active COVID-19. This CDR3 reads CASSEDFRGARTDTQYF. The CDR3 nucleotides are TGTGCCAGCAGTGAAGACTTTCGGGGGGCTCGGACAGATACGCAGTATTTT.